The 21 T cell receptor beta chains listed next were all sequenced from one sample in a study of control samples from healthy donors and cancer patients. Measured with immunoSEQ multiplex PCR; TCRdb has only the in-frame clones, and not every one. Among about 110,000 clones, around 89% were seen once, and the ten largest hold 15% to 20%. Sequencing was carried out using blood. These receptors all come from a woman aged 50 to 60 in good health.

V is TRBV28 and J is TRBJ2-2; 8 bases are a match to TRBD2. The CDR3 spans 15 residues. J gave up 7 bases and V 3 bases, and 7 bases lay outside the gene matches. The germline V gene encodes CDR1 MDHEN and CDR2 SYDVKM. The CDR3 DNA sequence: TGTGCCAGCAGTTTGAGCGGGAGATACGGCGGGGAGCTGTTTTTT. Amino acid sequence: CASSLSGRYGGELFF.

This chain joins TRBV27 and TRBJ1-6; D gene uncertain. The CDR3 runs to 15 residues. V lost 6 bases, J lost 1 base, and 10 bases lay in between. Germline values: CDR1 MNHEY, CDR2 SMNVEV (reference sequence). The chain's CDR3 is CASSQEGSYNSPLHF. The CDR3 DNA reads as TGTGCCAGCAGCCAGGAAGGGTCCTATAATTCACCCCTCCACTTT.

This clone was observed a few times. The chain carries TRBV5-4 and TRBJ2-7; TRBD1 might be the D (5 bases). Germline CDR1 reads SGHNT; CDR2 reads YYREEE (reference sequence). The CDR3 spans 14 residues. V gave up 2 bases and J gave up 3 bases, with 12 bases separating them. The CDR3 is CASSLGATLYEQYF. The CDR3 nucleotides are TGTGCCAGCAGCTTAGGGGCTACTCTCTACGAGCAGTACTTC.

The gene calls are TRBV18 and TRBJ2-4, with 9 bases fitting TRBD2. Germline CDR1 is KGHSH and CDR2 is LQKENI. V gave up 3 bases and J gave up 0 bases; unmatched junction bases: 9. This CDR3 region has 18 residues. Here the CDR3 reads CASSPFFSGGLAKNIQYF. Written as DNA, the CDR3 is TGTGCCAGCTCACCCTTCTTTAGCGGGGGCCTAGCCAAAAACATTCAGTACTTC.

V and J are TRBV9 and TRBJ2-6; TRBD1 aligns across 8 bases. The CDR3 sequence is 17 residues long. The trim removed 3 bases at V and 1 base at J, leaving 6 bases unmatched. CDR1 and CDR2 from the germline V gene are SGDLS and YYNGEE. The chain's CDR3 is CASSAGTGTSGANVLTF. The DNA of the CDR3 is TGTGCCAGCAGCGCCGGGACAGGCACATCTGGGGCCAACGTCCTGACTTTC.

The chain recombines TRBV27 with TRBJ1-5; D is ambiguous. Trimming took 7 bases from V and 5 from J, leaving 12 bases between them. Germline CDR1 and CDR2: MNHEY and SMNVEV (reference sequence). This CDR3 comprises 13 residues. In DNA, the CDR3 is TGTGCCAGCACCACCCGTAGGGATCAGCCCCAGCATTTT. Its protein product is CASTTRRDQPQHF.

This rearrangement joins TRBV9 to TRBJ1-2; D not certain. V was pared by 1 base and J by 3 bases, with 16 bases between. Germline V CDR1 and CDR2: SGDLS, YYNGEE. The CDR3 consists of 16 residues. Here the CDR3 DNA reads TGTGCCAGCAGCGTAAGAGAGTGGGGTACTGACTATGGCTACACCTTC. This gives the protein CASSVREWGTDYGYTF. Using reference TRBV9 and TRBJ1-2 for the parts outside the CDR3, the full variable domain is DSGVTQTPKHLITATGQRVTLRCSPRSGDLSVYWYQQSLDQGLQFLIQYYNGEERAKGNILERFSAQQFPDLHSELNLSSLELGDSALYFCASSVREWGTDYGYTFGSGTRLTVV.

V gene TRBV9 combines with J gene TRBJ1-2, with 9 bases matching TRBD1. The CDR3 is made up of 14 amino acids. The V gene's germline CDR1 is SGDLS and CDR2 YYNGEE. The junction had 11 bases not matched to a gene; V was cut back by 6 bases and J by 8 bases. The chain's CDR3 is CASTPTGGVGGYTF. For the CDR3, the DNA is TGTGCCAGCACTCCTACAGGGGGCGTCGGAGGCTACACCTTC. The variable domain in full, completed from reference TRBV9 and TRBJ1-2, reads DSGVTQTPKHLITATGQRVTLRCSPRSGDLSVYWYQQSLDQGLQFLIQYYNGEERAKGNILERFSAQQFPDLHSELNLSSLELGDSALYFCASTPTGGVGGYTFGSGTRLTVV.

The chain recombines TRBV5-1 with TRBJ2-2; 8 bases are shared with TRBD2. The junction had 1 base not matched to a gene; V was cut back by 3 bases and J by 3 bases. Germline loops: CDR1 SGHRS, CDR2 YFSETQ. CDR3 length: 14 amino acids. Here the CDR3 reads CASSSRGDTGELFF. CDR3 nucleotides: TGCGCCAGCAGCTCGCGGGGGGACACCGGGGAGCTGTTTTTT. Full variable domain (outside the CDR3, taken from reference TRBV5-1 and TRBJ2-2): KAGVTQTPRYLIKTRGQQVTLSCSPISGHRSVSWYQQTPGQGLQFLFEYFSETQRNKGNFPGRFSGRQFSNSRSEMNVSTLELGDSALYLCASSSRGDTGELFFGEGSRLTVL.

The chain employs TRBV7-8 and TRBJ1-5; TRBD1 matches at 7 bases. Per germline, CDR1 SGHVS and CDR2 FQNEAQ. J gave up 1 base and V 6 bases, and 15 bases lay outside the gene matches. This CDR3 contains 18 residues. In DNA, the CDR3 is TGTGCCAGCAGTCCTAGATCCGACAGGGAGAGCAGCAATCAGCCCCAGCATTTT. This sequence encodes CASSPRSDRESSNQPQHF.

The J gene is TRBJ2-7, the V gene TRBV7-9, with a possible D match to TRBD2 (6 bases). Germline CDR1 is SEHNR and CDR2 is FQNEAQ (reference sequence). Trimming cost V 5 bases and J 3 bases, with 11 bases left between them. The length of the CDR3 is 13 residues. In DNA, the CDR3 is TGTGCCAGCAGCCCACCAGCGGGCTACGAGCAGTACGTC. Translation gives CASSPPAGYEQYV.

V and J are TRBV9 and TRBJ2-5, with a possible D match to TRBD2 (6 bases). Per the germline V gene, CDR1 is SGDLS and CDR2 is YYNGEE. The CDR3 has 14 residues. V lost 3 bases and J lost 2, with 11 bases in between. The CDR3 region is CASSDRELQETQYF. The CDR3 region has the DNA TGTGCCAGCAGCGACCGGGAGCTTCAAGAGACCCAGTACTTC.

The CDR3 protein is CASSPGGHEAFF. CDR3 in DNA: TGTGCCAGCAGCCCTGGGGGACACGAAGCTTTCTTT. J is TRBJ1-1 and V is TRBV7-3; possibly TRBD1 for D (6 bases). The ends were cut back, 5 bases at V and 8 bases at J, with 12 bases in the middle. Germline V gene lookup returns CDR1 SGHTA and CDR2 FQGTGA. The CDR3 is 12 residues long. Full variable domain (rest looked up from reference TRBV7-3 and TRBJ1-1): GAGVSQTPSNKVTEKGKYVELRCDPISGHTALYWYRQSLGQGPEFLIYFQGTGAADDSGLPNDRFFAVRPEGSVSTLKIQRTERGDSAVYLCASSPGGHEAFFGQGTRLTVV.

The V call is TRBV15, the J call TRBJ2-3; TRBD2 is a possible D gene (6 bases). V was clipped by 0 bases and J by 2 bases, with 12 bases between them. Germline lookup yields CDR1 LNHNV and CDR2 YYDKDF (reference sequence). CDR3 length: 16 residues. The CDR3 sequence: CATSRDTSSDTDTQYF. DNA of the CDR3: TGTGCCACCAGCAGAGATACTTCTAGCGACACAGATACGCAGTATTTT.

The V gene is TRBV6-5, the J gene TRBJ2-5; TRBD1 agrees at 8 bases. Losses at the gene ends were 5 bases for V and 4 bases for J; bases not matched to a gene: 6. This CDR3 has 14 residues. The germline V gene encodes CDR1 MNHEY and CDR2 SVGAGI. The CDR3 spells CASSPSRGRETQYF. The DNA for the CDR3 is TGTGCCAGCAGTCCAAGCAGGGGGCGAGAGACCCAGTACTTC.

The V call is TRBV6-2 or TRBV6-3, the J call TRBJ1-1, with no clear D. Germline lookup yields CDR1 MNHEY and CDR2 SVGEGT. V was shortened by 0 bases and J by 8 bases, with 7 bases between the two germline ends. This CDR3 region has 12 residues. CDR3 in amino acids: CASSYSRYEAFF. CDR3 in DNA: TGTGCCAGCAGTTACTCGAGGTACGAAGCTTTCTTT.

The rearrangement uses TRBV9 and TRBJ2-2; TRBD2 is a possible D gene (5 bases). The CDR3 length is 12 residues. Looked up from germline, CDR1 is SGDLS and CDR2 is YYNGEE. Trimming removed 7 bases from V and 6 bases from J, with 10 bases in between. For the CDR3, the DNA is TGTGCCAGCGGACCAGCGGCCGGGGAGCTGTTTTTT. This gives the protein CASGPAAGELFF.

The chain links TRBV28 to TRBJ2-7; D is unresolved. There are 13 residues in the CDR3. Germline V lookup: CDR1 MDHEN, CDR2 SYDVKM. Trimming took off 11 bases at V and 2 bases at J, with 16 bases between the two ends. This CDR3 is CARDKDHTYEQYV. The CDR3 DNA is TGTGCCCGCGACAAGGACCATACCTACGAGCAGTACGTC.

The rearrangement joins TRBV24-1 to TRBJ1-1; 9 nucleotides align to TRBD1. V shed 4 bases, J shed 2 bases, and the junction held 7 bases outside the gene matches. There are 16 residues in the CDR3. Germline lookup yields CDR1 KGHDR and CDR2 SFDVKD. CDR3 loop: CATSDGNRGLNTEAFF. The DNA of the CDR3 is TGTGCCACCAGTGACGGCAACAGGGGGCTCAACACTGAAGCTTTCTTT.

This chain links TRBV5-6 with TRBJ2-7; TRBD1 matches at 10 bases. CDR1 and CDR2 (germline): SGHDT, YYEEEE. The ends lost 4 bases at V and 4 bases at J; junction bases unmatched: 8. The CDR3 loop spans 15 amino acids. DNA for the CDR3: TGTGCCAGCAGCGTCTCCGGGACAGGGGCATACGAGCAGTACGTC. Translating it yields CASSVSGTGAYEQYV.

For the CDR3, the DNA is TGTGCCAGTAGTCTAGGGACGCTGAACACTGAAGCTTTCTTT. This encodes CASSLGTLNTEAFF. The genes are TRBV19 and TRBJ1-1; possible D gene TRBD1, 5 bases. The CDR3 is made up of 14 amino acids. V was trimmed by 5 bases and J by 0 bases, leaving 10 bases between them. From germline, CDR1 is LNHDA and CDR2 SQIVND (reference sequence).